Presented here are 17 T cell receptor beta chains from one specimen sequenced in a study of blood T cell repertoires in COVID-19 (dated by TCRdb to about 2020). Library preparation employed the immunoSEQ multiplex PCR assay. The source is immuneACCESS, and TCRdb retained only in-frame sequences with V and J called. Part of the clones is not carried over; for the studies checked, unresolved V genes explain less than half of this, and the remainder is unexplained. Recorded for this sample are about 220,000 clones; 82% of them occurred a single time. The biggest ten clones account for approximately 3.6% of the sample. The source material was PBMCs or T cells enriched from blood (not recorded which). These receptors originate from a woman aged 55-69 years who had recovered from COVID-19.

The V call is TRBV11-3, the J call TRBJ2-1; 7 bases fit TRBD2. Germline assignment: CDR1 SGHNT and CDR2 YENEEA. There are 14 residues in the CDR3. V was clipped by 5 bases and J by 6 bases; unmatched bases: 7. The CDR3 spells CASSKPGGTNEQFF. CDR3 coding DNA: TGTGCCAGCAGCAAACCGGGGGGTACCAATGAGCAGTTCTTC.

The V gene is TRBV4-1, the J gene TRBJ2-3; the match to TRBD1 covers 10 bases. V gave up 2 bases and J gave up 3 bases; unmatched junction bases: 5. The V gene's germline CDR1 is MGHRA and CDR2 YSYEKL. The CDR3 spans 16 residues. CDR3 bases: TGCGCCAGCAGCCAACAAAGGGGACAGGGGACAGATACGCAGTATTTT. Encoded protein: CASSQQRGQGTDTQYF.

Points on this clone: Other DNA sequences of this sample code for an identical CDR3. This sequence joins TRBV30 and TRBJ1-1; D might be TRBD1 (5 bases). V was pared by 0 bases and J by 4 bases, with 9 bases between. This CDR3 has 13 residues. Germline lookup yields CDR1 GTSNPN and CDR2 SVGIG (reference sequence). The CDR3 DNA reads TGTGCCTGGAGTGTCAGGGAGGGCACTGAAGCTTTCTTT. As protein: CAWSVREGTEAFF.

In DNA, the CDR3 is TGTGCCATCAGCCGGGACAGTCAAGAGACCCAGTACTTC. It yields the protein CAISRDSQETQYF. This chain connects TRBV10-3 to TRBJ2-5; 7 bases agree with TRBD1. This CDR3 has 13 amino acids. V lost 6 bases to trimming and J lost 2 bases; unmatched junction nucleotides: 3. The germline V gene has CDR1 ENHRY and CDR2 SYGVKD.

This clone was seen more than once but under ten times. CDR3 sequence (DNA): TGTGCCAGCAGTGACGGGGGACTGGGTGAGCAGTTCTTC. Encoded protein: CASSDGGLGEQFF. The chain carries TRBV2 and TRBJ2-1; D is possibly TRBD2 (6 bases). This CDR3 has 13 residues. V was trimmed by 3 bases and J by 9 bases, leaving 12 bases between them. Germline lookup yields CDR1 SNHLY and CDR2 FYNNEI.

The J gene is TRBJ2-1, the V gene TRBV3-1 (or the pseudogene TRBV3-2); 11 bases agree with TRBD2. V lost 3 bases, J lost 6 bases, and 4 bases stayed unmatched. CDR3 length: 15 amino acids. Germline V CDR1 and CDR2: LGHDT, YNNKEL (reference sequence). CDR3 nucleotide sequence: TGTGCCAGCAGCCACGGACTAGCGGGCGGCAATGAGCAGTTCTTC. Translation: CASSHGLAGGNEQFF.

The chain uses TRBV15 and TRBJ2-1; 10 bases are a match to TRBD2. J gave up 4 bases and V 0 bases, and 9 bases lay outside the gene matches. The CDR3 is 18 amino acids. The V gene's germline CDR1 is LNHNV and CDR2 YYDKDF (reference sequence). In DNA, the CDR3 is TGTGCCACCAGCAGAGATCTGTCTAGCGGGAGTTTGTACAATGAGCAGTTCTTC. It is translated as CATSRDLSSGSLYNEQFF.

This sequence joins TRBV6-5 and TRBJ1-6, with no clear D. Germline V lookup: CDR1 MNHEY, CDR2 SVGAGI. This CDR3 is 15 amino acids long. Trimming removed 8 bases at V and 4 bases at J, with 15 bases between. In DNA, the CDR3 is TGTGCCAGCGGAATTCGAAGGGAGTATAATTCACCCCTCCACTTT. Its translation is CASGIRREYNSPLHF.

CDR3 DNA sequence: TGTGCCAGCAGCCCGGACAGGGGGACCGGGGAGCTGTTTTTT. Protein product: CASSPDRGTGELFF. The chain combines TRBV7-2 with TRBJ2-2; 10 nucleotides align to TRBD1. CDR1 and CDR2 from the germline V gene are SGHTA and FQGNSA. With 5 bases clipped from V and 5 bases from J, the junction kept 2 bases outside the gene matches. This CDR3 spans 14 amino acids. Together with reference TRBV7-2 and TRBJ2-2, the CDR3 gives the full variable domain: GAGVSQSPSNKVTEKGKDVELRCDPISGHTALYWYRQSLGQGLEFLIYFQGNSAPDKSGLPSDRFSAERTGGSVSTLTIQRTQQEDSAVYLCASSPDRGTGELFFGEGSRLTVL.

J is TRBJ2-1 and V is TRBV5-1; weak D call: TRBD1 (5 bases). CDR3 length equals 15 residues. V lost 4 bases, J lost 3 bases, and 14 bases lay in between. The germline V gene encodes CDR1 SGHRS and CDR2 YFSETQ. The CDR3 sequence: CASSPTGDNYNEQFF. The CDR3 region has the DNA TGCGCCAGCAGCCCCACAGGAGACAACTACAATGAGCAGTTCTTC.

V is TRBV7-3 and J is TRBJ2-1; TRBD1 matches 7 bases. CDR1 is SGHTA and CDR2 is FQGTGA in the germline V gene. The CDR3 runs 15 residues. V shed 1 base and J 1 base; nucleotides not matched to a gene: 1. CDR3 DNA sequence: TGTGCCAGCAGCTTAATGACAGGGTCCTACAATGAGCAGTTCTTC. This codes for CASSLMTGSYNEQFF.

This clone was counted only a few times. Other DNA sequences within the sample encode an identical CDR3. The rearrangement joins TRBV5-5 to TRBJ2-5, with 9 bases fitting TRBD2. V lost 2 bases and J lost 5; bases outside the gene matches: 4. Germline V gives CDR1 SGHKS, CDR2 YYEKEE (reference sequence). This CDR3 has 14 amino acids. This chain's CDR3 is CASSFLAGGETQYF. CDR3 DNA sequence: TGTGCCAGCAGCTTCCTGGCGGGAGGGGAGACCCAGTACTTC.

V gene TRBV5-1 combines with J gene TRBJ2-7; weak D call: TRBD2 (5 bases). This CDR3 comprises 12 residues. The germline V and J ends were trimmed by 4 bases and 4 bases, with 9 bases remaining between them. Looked up from germline, CDR1 is SGHRS and CDR2 is YFSETQ. DNA for the CDR3: TGCGCCAGCAGCCTCGGAGGTTACGAGCAGTACTTC. Protein product: CASSLGGYEQYF.

The genes are TRBV7-2 and TRBJ1-2; 10 positions agree with TRBD1. The length of the CDR3 is 17 residues. The germline V gene has CDR1 SGHTA and CDR2 FQGNSA. After removal of 6 bases from V and 1 base from J, the junction contained 11 bases not matched to a gene. The CDR3 sequence: CASRYGDRGFFNYGYTF. CDR3 DNA: TGTGCCAGCAGATACGGGGACAGGGGTTTTTTTAACTATGGCTACACCTTC.

This clone appeared a few times. The genes are TRBV3-1 (or the pseudogene TRBV3-2) and TRBJ2-1; 12 bases map to TRBD2. V shed 1 base and J 6 bases; nucleotides not matched to a gene: 7. The germline CDR1 and CDR2 sequences are LGHDT and YNNKEL (reference sequence). This CDR3 has 17 amino acids. CDR3 in DNA: TGTGCCAGCAGCCAAGTAATACTAGCGGGAGGCGGCAATGAGCAGTTCTTC. It yields the protein CASSQVILAGGGNEQFF.

This CDR3 reads CASSLSGASGSPDTQYF. In DNA form, the CDR3 reads TGTGCCAGCAGTTTATCGGGGGCTAGCGGGAGTCCAGATACGCAGTATTTT. J is TRBJ2-3 and V is TRBV27; 10 nucleotides agree with TRBD2. V lost 0 bases to trimming and J lost 4 bases; unmatched junction nucleotides: 7. The germline V gene encodes CDR1 MNHEY and CDR2 SMNVEV (reference sequence). This CDR3 comprises 17 residues.

The chain employs TRBV11-1 and TRBJ1-6; D gene unclear. Germline-derived CDR1 and CDR2 are SGHAT and FQDESV (reference sequence). V gave up 0 bases and J gave up 7 bases, with 7 bases separating them. The CDR3 totals 14 residues. DNA for the CDR3: TGTGCCAGCAGCTTAGCACGGGGAAATTCACCCCTCCACTTT. It yields the protein CASSLARGNSPLHF.